The 16 T cell receptor beta chains presented below share a single source sample, sequenced in a study of cytomegalovirus exposure and HLA in healthy donors. PCR primers comprised 60 Vbeta and 13 Jbeta primers. Data came from immunoSEQ multiplex PCR; TCRdb stores just in-frame clones and leaves some out. The sample totals about 72,000 clones. Sequences were obtained from PBMCs. The receptors originated from a man aged 45 to 65 in good health and CMV-seropositive.

The chain is built from TRBV19 and TRBJ1-5; TRBD1 matches 7 bases. Germline lookup yields CDR1 LNHDA and CDR2 SQIVND (reference sequence). V lost 1 base and J lost 6; bases outside the gene matches: 6. The CDR3 consists of 15 residues. The CDR3 is CASSIGGTVGQPQHF. As DNA, the CDR3 is TGTGCCAGTAGTATAGGTGGGACAGTAGGTCAGCCCCAGCATTTT.

The chain couples TRBV6-1 to TRBJ1-2; 9 positions match TRBD1. With 6 bases clipped from V and 4 bases from J, the junction kept 6 bases outside the gene matches. There are 14 residues in the CDR3. Germline loops: CDR1 MNHNS, CDR2 SASEGT. CDR3 in amino acids: CASSTGQGSYGYTF. CDR3 coding DNA: TGTGCCAGCAGCACGGGACAGGGCTCCTATGGCTACACCTTC.

J is TRBJ2-7 and V is TRBV10-3; TRBD2 aligns across 10 bases. This CDR3 has 15 residues. Germline assignment: CDR1 ENHRY and CDR2 SYGVKD. The ends lost 2 bases at V and 6 bases at J; junction bases unmatched: 7. The DNA for the CDR3 is TGTGCCATCAGTGAGGGGCTAGCGGGAGTAGGCGAGCAGTACTTC. Protein sequence: CAISEGLAGVGEQYF.

The chain uses TRBV7-7 and TRBJ2-3; 15 nucleotides match TRBD2. The CDR3 consists of 16 residues. V lost 5 bases and J lost 6; bases outside the gene matches: 6. CDR1 and CDR2 from the germline V gene are SSHAT and FNYEAQ (reference sequence). CDR3 nucleotide sequence: TGTGCCAGCAGCGTCGGACTAGCGGGAGGGCCGGATACGCAGTATTTT. Its protein product is CASSVGLAGGPDTQYF.

The chain joins TRBV6-5 to TRBJ1-1, with TRBD1 as a possible D gene (6 bases). This CDR3 contains 14 residues. The germline V gene encodes CDR1 MNHEY and CDR2 SVGAGI. Between the trimmed V and J ends, which lost 4 bases and 2 bases, there was a span of 11 bases. In DNA, the CDR3 is TGTGCCAGCAGTTGGGGGCAGGGAAACACTGAAGCTTTCTTT. It yields the protein CASSWGQGNTEAFF.

A note on this clone: The sample has other DNA sequences that encode this CDR3 too. The V call is TRBV19, the J call TRBJ2-3; 7 bases are shared with TRBD2. CDR3 length: 18 amino acids. Germline V lookup: CDR1 LNHDA, CDR2 SQIVND (reference sequence). The CDR3 DNA follows: TGTGCTCCCAGTAAGTTGGAGGGTCTAGCGGTTAGCACAGATACGCAGTATTTT. It yields the protein CAPSKLEGLAVSTDTQYF. The full variable domain, its missing parts supplied by reference TRBV19 and TRBJ2-3, is DGGITQSPKYLFRKEGQNVTLSCEQNLNHDAMYWYRQDPGQGLRLIYYSQIVNDFQKGDIAEGYSVSREKKESFPLTVTSAQKNPTAFYLCAPSKLEGLAVSTDTQYFGPGTRLTVL.

The chain is built from TRBV9 and TRBJ2-7; no reliable D call. Germline V gives CDR1 SGDLS, CDR2 YYNGEE. Trimming took off 1 base at V and 1 base at J, with 12 bases between the two ends. The CDR3 runs to 15 residues. The CDR3 loop reads CASSVRPGDSYEQYF. In DNA form, the CDR3 reads TGTGCCAGCAGCGTACGGCCAGGTGATTCCTACGAGCAGTACTTC. Together with reference TRBV9 and TRBJ2-7, the CDR3 gives the full variable domain: DSGVTQTPKHLITATGQRVTLRCSPRSGDLSVYWYQQSLDQGLQFLIQYYNGEERAKGNILERFSAQQFPDLHSELNLSSLELGDSALYFCASSVRPGDSYEQYFGPGTRLTVT.

The chain combines TRBV27 with TRBJ1-2; maybe TRBD1 (6 bases). Germline V gene data show CDR1 as MNHEY and CDR2 as SMNVEV (reference sequence). This CDR3 contains 15 residues. V lost 6 bases, J lost 4 bases, and 18 bases lay in between. The CDR3 reads CASRKNREMLYGYTF. For the CDR3, the DNA is TGTGCCAGCAGAAAAAACAGGGAGATGCTCTATGGCTACACCTTC.

The chain recombines TRBV2 with TRBJ1-1; D is possibly TRBD1 (5 bases). Trimming stripped 5 bases from V and 1 base from J, with 11 bases between. The germline gives CDR1 SNHLY, CDR2 FYNNEI. This CDR3 region has 14 residues. DNA for the CDR3: TGTGCCAGCAGTAGGGACTTCGCGAACACTGAAGCTTTCTTT. Its protein product is CASSRDFANTEAFF.

The chain employs TRBV5-8 and TRBJ2-2; D is uncertain. Trimming removed 6 bases from V and 4 bases from J, with 10 bases in between. The germline V gene has CDR1 SGHTS and CDR2 YDEGEE. The CDR3 is 13 residues long. The CDR3, as DNA: TGTGCCAGCAACCAGGCAGGCACCGGGGAGCTGTTTTTT. Residues: CASNQAGTGELFF.

The V and J genes are TRBV18 and TRBJ1-4; D perhaps matches TRBD1 (5 bases). The V end was cut by 3 bases, the J end by 0 bases, with 11 bases between. CDR3 length equals 16 residues. CDR1 is KGHSH and CDR2 is LQKENI in the germline V gene. The CDR3 here is CASSPLGGATNEKLFF. In DNA form, the CDR3 reads TGTGCCAGCTCACCCTTGGGGGGAGCAACTAATGAAAAACTGTTTTTT.

The J gene is TRBJ2-1, the V gene TRBV19; 9 nucleotides agree with TRBD1. The CDR3 sequence is 14 residues long. The V gene's germline CDR1 is LNHDA and CDR2 SQIVND (reference sequence). V shed 6 bases, J shed 9 bases, and the junction held 9 bases outside the gene matches. In nucleotides, the CDR3 is TGTGCCAGTAGAAGGGGACAGGGTCAAAGTGAGCAGTTCTTC. Protein sequence: CASRRGQGQSEQFF.

Note on this clone: This same CDR3 is encoded by further DNA sequences in the sample. This chain connects TRBV19 to TRBJ2-3; 7 bases map to TRBD2. Per germline, CDR1 LNHDA and CDR2 SQIVND (reference sequence). The length of the CDR3 is 18 residues. CDR3 coding DNA: TGTGCTTGCAGTAAGTTGGAGGGTCTAGCGGTTAGCACAGATACGCAGTATTTT. It codes for CACSKLEGLAVSTDTQYF.

This chain connects TRBV5-1 to TRBJ2-3; tentatively, D is TRBD2 (6 bases). V lost 6 bases to trimming and J lost 1 base, with 15 bases between them. In germline, CDR1 is SGHRS, CDR2 YFSETQ. The CDR3 consists of 15 residues. CDR3 sequence (DNA): TGCGCCAGCAAGGTTCAAGGGGAGGGCACAGATACGCAGTATTTT. It encodes CASKVQGEGTDTQYF. Together with reference TRBV5-1 and TRBJ2-3, the CDR3 gives the full variable domain: KAGVTQTPRYLIKTRGQQVTLSCSPISGHRSVSWYQQTPGQGLQFLFEYFSETQRNKGNFPGRFSGRQFSNSRSEMNVSTLELGDSALYLCASKVQGEGTDTQYFGPGTRLTVL.

DNA of the CDR3: TGTGCCAGCAGCGTAGACGCCGCGGGAGAAACATATACGCAGTATTTT. Residues: CASSVDAAGETYTQYF. The rearrangement links TRBV9 to TRBJ2-3, with 7 bases lining up with TRBD2. The length of the CDR3 is 16 residues. CDR1 and CDR2 (germline): SGDLS, YYNGEE. The V gene end was trimmed by 0 bases and the J gene end by 7 bases; junction bases not matched to a gene: 11.

This chain links TRBV6-6 with TRBJ2-5, with D perhaps TRBD1 (6 bases). There are 11 residues in the CDR3. V was trimmed by 8 bases and J by 4 bases, leaving 8 bases between them. The V gene's germline CDR1 is MNHNY and CDR2 SVGAGI (reference sequence). The CDR3 protein is CASGGLETQYF. The CDR3, as DNA: TGTGCCAGCGGGGGCTTAGAGACCCAGTACTTC.